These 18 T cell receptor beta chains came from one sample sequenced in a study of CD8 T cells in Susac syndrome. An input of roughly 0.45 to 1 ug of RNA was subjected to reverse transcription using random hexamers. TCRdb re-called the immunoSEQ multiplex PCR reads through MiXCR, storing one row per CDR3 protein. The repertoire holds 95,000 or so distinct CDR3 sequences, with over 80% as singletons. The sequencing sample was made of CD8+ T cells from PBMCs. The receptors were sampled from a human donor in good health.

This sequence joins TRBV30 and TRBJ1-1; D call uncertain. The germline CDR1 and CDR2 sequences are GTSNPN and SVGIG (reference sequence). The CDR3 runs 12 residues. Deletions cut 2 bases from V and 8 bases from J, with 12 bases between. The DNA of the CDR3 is TGTGCCTGGAGTATAGCCTGGCCCGAAGCTTTCTTT. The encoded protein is CAWSIAWPEAFF.

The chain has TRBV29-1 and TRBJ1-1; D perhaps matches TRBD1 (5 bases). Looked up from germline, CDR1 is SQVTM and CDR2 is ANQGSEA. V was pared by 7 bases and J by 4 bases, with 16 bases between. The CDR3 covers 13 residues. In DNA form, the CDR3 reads TGCAGCGCCCAATGGGGGTTTGGCACTGAAGCTTTCTTT. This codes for CSAQWGFGTEAFF.

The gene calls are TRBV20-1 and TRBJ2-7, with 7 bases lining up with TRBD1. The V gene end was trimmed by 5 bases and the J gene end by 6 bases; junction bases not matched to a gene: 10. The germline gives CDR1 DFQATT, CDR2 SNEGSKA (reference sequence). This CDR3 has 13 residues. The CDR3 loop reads CSAPGQTSFEQYF. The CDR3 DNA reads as TGCAGTGCTCCGGGACAGACAAGCTTCGAGCAGTACTTC.

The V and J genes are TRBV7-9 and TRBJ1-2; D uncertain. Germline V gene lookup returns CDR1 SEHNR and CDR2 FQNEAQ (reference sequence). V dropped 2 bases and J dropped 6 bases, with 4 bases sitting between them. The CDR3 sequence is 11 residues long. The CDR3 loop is CASSLLDGYTF. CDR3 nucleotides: TGTGCCAGCAGCTTATTGGATGGCTACACCTTC.

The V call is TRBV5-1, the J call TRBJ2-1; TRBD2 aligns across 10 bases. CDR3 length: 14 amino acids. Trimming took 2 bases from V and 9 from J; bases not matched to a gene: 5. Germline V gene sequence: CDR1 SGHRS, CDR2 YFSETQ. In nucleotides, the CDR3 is TGCGCCAGCAGCTTAGCGGGGGGGCGTAGTGAGCAGTTCTTC. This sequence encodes CASSLAGGRSEQFF.

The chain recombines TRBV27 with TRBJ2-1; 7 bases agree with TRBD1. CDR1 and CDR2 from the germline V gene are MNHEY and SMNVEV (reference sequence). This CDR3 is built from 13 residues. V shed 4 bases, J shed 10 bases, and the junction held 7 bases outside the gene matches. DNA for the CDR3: TGTGCCAGCAGTTCACGACAGGGCGGGGAGCAGTTCTTC. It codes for CASSSRQGGEQFF.

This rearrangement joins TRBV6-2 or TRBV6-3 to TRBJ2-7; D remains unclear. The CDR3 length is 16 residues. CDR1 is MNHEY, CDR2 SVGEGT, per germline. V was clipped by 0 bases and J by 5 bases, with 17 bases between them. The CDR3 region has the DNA TGTGCCAGCAGTTACTCCCCAGAAGACCCAGAGGACGAGCAGTACTTC. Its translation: CASSYSPEDPEDEQYF.

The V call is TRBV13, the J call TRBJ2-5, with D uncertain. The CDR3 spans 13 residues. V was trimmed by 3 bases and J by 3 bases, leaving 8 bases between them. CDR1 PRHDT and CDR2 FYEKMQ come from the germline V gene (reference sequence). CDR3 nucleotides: TGTGCCAGCAGCTTTTCCGTAGAAGAGACCCAGTACTTC. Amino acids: CASSFSVEETQYF.

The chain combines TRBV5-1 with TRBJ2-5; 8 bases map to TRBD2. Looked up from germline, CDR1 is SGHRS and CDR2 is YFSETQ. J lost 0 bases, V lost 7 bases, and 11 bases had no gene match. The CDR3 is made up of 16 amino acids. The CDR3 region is CASPRAGGPYQETQYF. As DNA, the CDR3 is TGCGCCAGCCCCCGGGCGGGGGGCCCTTACCAAGAGACCCAGTACTTC. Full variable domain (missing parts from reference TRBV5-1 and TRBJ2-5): KAGVTQTPRYLIKTRGQQVTLSCSPISGHRSVSWYQQTPGQGLQFLFEYFSETQRNKGNFPGRFSGRQFSNSRSEMNVSTLELGDSALYLCASPRAGGPYQETQYFGPGTRLLVL.

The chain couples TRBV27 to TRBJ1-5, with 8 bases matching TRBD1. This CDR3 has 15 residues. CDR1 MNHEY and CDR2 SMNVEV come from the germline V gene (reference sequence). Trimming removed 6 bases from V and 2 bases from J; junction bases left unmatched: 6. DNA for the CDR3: TGTGCCAGCAGCCAGGGGGCTGAGGGCAATCAGCCCCAGCATTTT. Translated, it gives CASSQGAEGNQPQHF.

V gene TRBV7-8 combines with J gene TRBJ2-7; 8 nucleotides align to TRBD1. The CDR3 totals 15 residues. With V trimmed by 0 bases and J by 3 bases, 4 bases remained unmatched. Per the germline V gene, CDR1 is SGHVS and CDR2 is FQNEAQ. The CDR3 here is CASSLARGTGYEQYF. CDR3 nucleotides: TGTGCCAGCAGCTTAGCGCGCGGGACAGGCTACGAGCAGTACTTC.

The CDR3 DNA follows: TGTGCCAGCAGCTTGTATCAAAGACAAGCAGAAAAACTGTTTTTT. Residues: CASSLYQRQAEKLFF. J is TRBJ1-4 and V is TRBV7-9; D is uncertain. The germline gives CDR1 SEHNR, CDR2 FQNEAQ (reference sequence). There are 15 residues in the CDR3. V shed 3 bases and J shed 8 bases, with 16 bases lying between them.

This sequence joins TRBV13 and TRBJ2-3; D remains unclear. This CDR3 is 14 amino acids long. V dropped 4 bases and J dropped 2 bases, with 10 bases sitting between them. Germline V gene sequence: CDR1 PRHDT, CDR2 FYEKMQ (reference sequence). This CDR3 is CASSYGRSTDTQYF. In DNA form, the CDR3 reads TGTGCCAGCAGCTACGGACGGTCCACAGATACGCAGTATTTT.

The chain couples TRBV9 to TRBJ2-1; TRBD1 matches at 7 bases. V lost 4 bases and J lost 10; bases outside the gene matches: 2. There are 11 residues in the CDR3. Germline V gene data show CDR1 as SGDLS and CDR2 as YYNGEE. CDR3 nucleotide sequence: TGTGCCAGCAGCACAGGGGCCGAGCAGTTCTTC. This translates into CASSTGAEQFF.

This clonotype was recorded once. The CDR3 reads CASSDRMNYGYTF. CDR3 DNA: TGTGCCAGCAGCGACCGGATGAACTATGGCTACACCTTC. The gene calls are TRBV9 and TRBJ1-2; D not certain. V was shortened by 3 bases and J by 2 bases, with 8 bases between the two germline ends. CDR3 length equals 13 residues. Looked up from germline, CDR1 is SGDLS and CDR2 is YYNGEE.

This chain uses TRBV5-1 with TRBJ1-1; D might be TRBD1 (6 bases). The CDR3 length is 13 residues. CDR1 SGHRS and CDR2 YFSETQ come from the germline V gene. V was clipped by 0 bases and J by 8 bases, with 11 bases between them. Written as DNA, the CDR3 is TGCGCCAGCAGCTTGGGACAGGCCACCGAAGCTTTCTTT. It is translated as CASSLGQATEAFF.

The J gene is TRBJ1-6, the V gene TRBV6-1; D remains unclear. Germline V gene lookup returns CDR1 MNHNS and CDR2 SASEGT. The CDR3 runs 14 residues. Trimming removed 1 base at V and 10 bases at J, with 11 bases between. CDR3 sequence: CASSEGRRGSPLHF. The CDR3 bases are TGTGCCAGCAGTGAAGGGCGACGGGGATCACCCCTCCACTTT.

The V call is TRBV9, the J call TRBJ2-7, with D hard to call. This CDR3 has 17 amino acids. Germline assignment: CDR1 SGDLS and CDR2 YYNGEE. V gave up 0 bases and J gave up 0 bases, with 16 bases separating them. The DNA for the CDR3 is TGTGCCAGCAGCGTAGCGTCCGGCCTGATTCCCTCCTACGAGCAGTACTTC. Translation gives CASSVASGLIPSYEQYF.